This T cell receptor (beta chain) was profiled in a study of T-cell reconstitution after alpha-beta-depleted transplantation in children. Overall study results and limits: About two months after transplant, alpha-beta T cells reportedly came from several hundred expanded graft clones.

It was with unique molecular identifiers that the TCRbeta library was prepared. TCRdb processed the PCR reads anew with MiXCR; each CDR3 protein has one entry. The sample shows about 980,000 distinct CDR3 sequences, less than 30% of them seen only once. This clonotype was seen a single time. Its antigen is still unknown. V shed 4 bases, J shed 3 bases, and the junction held 6 bases outside the gene matches. The CDR3 has 15 residues. Per germline, CDR1 SGHKS and CDR2 YYEKEE (reference sequence). The V and J genes are TRBV5-5 and TRBJ1-5; 8 nucleotides line up with TRBD1. The origin of this receptor is a boy less than two years old who had a stem cell transplant for SCID, so the T cells may come from the graft donor. Sequencing was performed on PBMCs, mostly from graft donor cells, taken 360 days after TCRalphabeta/CD19-depleted stem cell transplant. The CDR3 here is CASSAGTGLNQPQHF. The CDR3 nucleotides are TGTGCCAGCAGCGCCGGGACAGGTCTCAATCAGCCCCAGCATTTT.